A selection of T cell receptor beta chains follows, all from one sample in a study of T cells expressing NK-cell markers. Reprocessing the 5' RACE reads, TCRdb reports a single entry for every CDR3 protein and omits DNA. The sample has 500,000 to 700,000 distinct CDR3 sequences. The sequenced material came from blood T cells: a sorted CD56 or NKG2C T cell subset, CD4+ or CD8+ T cells, or bulk PBMC T cells (not recorded which). Receptor source: a young man in good health. CDR3s include the opening cysteine and the closing phenylalanine or tryptophan.

j_call	v_call	cdr3_aa
TRBJ1-4	TRBV7-6	CASSSRAEKLFF
TRBJ2-6	TRBV12-3/TRBV12-4	CASSFNLGANVLTF
TRBJ2-1	TRBV15	CATSSARGGEQFF
TRBJ1-5	TRBV6-5	CASSYPPGTGRLEPQHF
TRBJ2-7	TRBV12-3/TRBV12-4	CASNHRGISYEQYF
TRBJ1-2	TRBV25-1	CASSDPGTTYGYTF
TRBJ2-2	TRBV20-1	CSAARRGGGEELFF
TRBJ2-1	TRBV15	CATSETVGNEQFF
TRBJ2-2	TRBV20-1	CSIRTDRNTGELFF
TRBJ2-3	TRBV11-1	CASSPTPSGTGGADTQYF
TRBJ2-3	TRBV5-1	CASSEGGATDTQYF
TRBJ1-4	TRBV29-1	CSVQGTRATNEKLFF
TRBJ2-7	TRBV4-2	CASSQARTGGPYEQYF
TRBJ2-7	TRBV28	CASSTGAYEQYF
TRBJ2-1	TRBV19	CASSGPGAGKVNEQFF
TRBJ2-1	TRBV6-2/TRBV6-3	CASSPDGLAELNEQFF
TRBJ1-1	TRBV7-9	CASSLEGLLGTEAFF
TRBJ1-6	TRBV6-6	CASRDREGSPLHF
TRBJ2-2	TRBV19	CASSLLKGGELFF
TRBJ2-4	TRBV15	CATSREAGLNIQYF
TRBJ1-4	TRBV6-1	CASSLTTTNEKLFF
TRBJ1-1	TRBV4-3	CASSSQGQASGGTEAFF
TRBJ2-7	TRBV6-2/TRBV6-3	CASSYSSPRQYF
TRBJ1-1	TRBV9	CASSRGVGATEAFF
TRBJ2-3	TRBV12-3/TRBV12-4	CASRGPTADTQYF
TRBJ2-1	TRBV12-3/TRBV12-4	CASSPTSGRQNEQFF
TRBJ2-7	TRBV20-1	CSAVGRLAYEQYF
TRBJ2-1	TRBV5-1	CASSLDSGSISNEQFF
TRBJ2-5	TRBV6-5	CASSYWAGGEETQYF
TRBJ2-1	TRBV5-1	CASSLRGVRFF
TRBJ1-2	TRBV27	CASSLQGSYGYTF
TRBJ2-3	TRBV20-1	CSAEPRDRGTDTQYF
TRBJ2-1	TRBV11-2	CASSLGGDSYNEQFF
TRBJ2-1	TRBV11-2	CASSLGRAGNEQFF
TRBJ2-2	TRBV12-3/TRBV12-4	CASSFQTGTGELFF
TRBJ2-1	TRBV14	CASSQDTDLHEQFF
TRBJ2-1	TRBV24-1	CATSDLGTPGNEQFF
TRBJ2-2	TRBV6-1	CASRPVSGSRVGELFF
TRBJ2-2	TRBV21-1	CASPKLYLNTGELFF
TRBJ1-1	TRBV20-1	CSAPGLGSMNTEAFF
TRBJ1-6	TRBV28	CASSFNAGEVRNSPLHF
TRBJ2-3	TRBV4-1	CASSQDPGLRTDTQYF
TRBJ2-3	TRBV5-1	CASKVSGADTQYF
TRBJ2-5	TRBV2	CASSQAGVPQETQYF
TRBJ2-3	TRBV4-1	CASSQVGGKISTDTQYF
TRBJ2-2	TRBV10-3	CAISESPAGSTGELFF
TRBJ2-1	TRBV7-9	CASSSRTGVFRNEQFF